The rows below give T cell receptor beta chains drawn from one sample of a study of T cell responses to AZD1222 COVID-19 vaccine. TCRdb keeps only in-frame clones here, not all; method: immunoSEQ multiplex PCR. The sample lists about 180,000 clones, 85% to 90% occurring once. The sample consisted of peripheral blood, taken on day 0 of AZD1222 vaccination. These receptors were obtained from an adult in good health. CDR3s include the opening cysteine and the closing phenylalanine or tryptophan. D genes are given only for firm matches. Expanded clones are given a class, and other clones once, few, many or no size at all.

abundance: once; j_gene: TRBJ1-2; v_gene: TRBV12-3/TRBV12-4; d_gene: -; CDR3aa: CASSTGMIYGYTF; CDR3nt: TGTGCCAGCAGCACAGGGATGATCTATGGCTACACCTTC
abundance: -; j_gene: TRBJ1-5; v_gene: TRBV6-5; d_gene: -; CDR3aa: CASSYQAYNQPQHF; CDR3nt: TGTGCCAGCAGTTACCAGGCGTACAATCAGCCCCAGCATTTT
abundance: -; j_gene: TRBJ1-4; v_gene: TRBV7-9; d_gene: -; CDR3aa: CASSLMGEKLFF; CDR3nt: TGTGCCAGCAGCTTAATGGGCGAAAAACTGTTTTTT
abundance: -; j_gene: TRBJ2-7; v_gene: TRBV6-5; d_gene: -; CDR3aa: CASTPGQGGYEQYF; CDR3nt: TGTGCCAGCACCCCTGGGCAGGGGGGGTACGAGCAGTACTTC
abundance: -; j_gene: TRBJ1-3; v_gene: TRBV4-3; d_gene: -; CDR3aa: CASSPGEGHGSGNTIYF; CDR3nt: TGCGCCAGCAGCCCTGGAGAGGGACACGGCTCTGGAAACACCATATATTTT
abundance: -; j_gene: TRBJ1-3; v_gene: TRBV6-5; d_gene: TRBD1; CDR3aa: CASEGAAGDTIYF; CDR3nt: TGTGCCAGCGAGGGGGCAGCGGGGGACACCATATATTTT
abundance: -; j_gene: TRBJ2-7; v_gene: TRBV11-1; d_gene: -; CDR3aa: CASSLNGMIYEQYF; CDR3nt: TGTGCCAGCAGCTTAAACGGCATGATCTACGAGCAGTACTTC
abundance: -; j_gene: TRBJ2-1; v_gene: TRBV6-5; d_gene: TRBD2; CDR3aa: CASSLAGGPYNEQFF; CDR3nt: TGTGCCAGCAGTCTAGCGGGGGGTCCCTACAATGAGCAGTTCTTC
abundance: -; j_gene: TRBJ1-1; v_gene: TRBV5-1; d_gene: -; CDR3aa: CASSGGLLGPSNTEAFF; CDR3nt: TGCGCCAGCAGCGGGGGACTTTTAGGGCCTTCGAACACTGAAGCTTTCTTT
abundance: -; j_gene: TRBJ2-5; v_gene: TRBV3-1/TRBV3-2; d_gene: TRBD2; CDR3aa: CASSHPNSPTSAQETQYF; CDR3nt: TGTGCCAGCAGCCATCCAAATTCCCCCACTAGCGCCCAAGAGACCCAGTACTTC
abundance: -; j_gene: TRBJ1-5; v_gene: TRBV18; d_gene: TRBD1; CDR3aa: CASSPLGTGPRGPQHF; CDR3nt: TGTGCCAGCTCACCACTAGGGACAGGACCTCGGGGGCCCCAGCATTTT
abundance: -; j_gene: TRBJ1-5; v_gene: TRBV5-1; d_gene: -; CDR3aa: CASSLSPSGSNQPQHF; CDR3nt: TGCGCCAGCAGCTTGTCCCCTTCGGGGAGCAATCAGCCCCAGCATTTT
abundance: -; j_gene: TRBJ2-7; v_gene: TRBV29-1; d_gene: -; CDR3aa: CSVESGSSYEQYF; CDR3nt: TGCAGCGTTGAATCGGGGTCCTCCTACGAGCAGTACTTC
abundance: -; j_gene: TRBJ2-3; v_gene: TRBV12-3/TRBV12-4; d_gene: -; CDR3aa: CATVRVGAQYF; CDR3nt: TGTGCCACCGTGCGGGTGGGGGCGCAGTATTTT
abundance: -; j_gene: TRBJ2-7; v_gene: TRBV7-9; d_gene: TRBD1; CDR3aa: CASSYQGDEQYF; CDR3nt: TGTGCCAGCAGCTATCAGGGGGACGAGCAGTACTTC
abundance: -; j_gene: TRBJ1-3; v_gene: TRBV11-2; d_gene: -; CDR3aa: CASSLGARWNTIYF; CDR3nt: TGTGCCAGCAGCTTAGGGGCCCGATGGAACACCATATATTTT
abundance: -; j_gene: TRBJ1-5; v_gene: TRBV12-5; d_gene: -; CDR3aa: CASGNRDFSNQPQHF; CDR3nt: TGTGCTAGTGGGAACAGGGATTTCAGCAATCAGCCCCAGCATTTT